The clone carrying this T cell receptor beta chain was counted many times. The source of the sample is a study of T-cell reconstitution after alpha-beta-depleted transplantation in children. Researchers prepared the TCRbeta library using unique molecular identifiers, the study reports. One entry per CDR3 protein, called by TCRdb with MiXCR from the PCR reads. The sample comprises just under 550,000 distinct CDR3 sequences, 15% to 20% of which are singletons, and roughly 3.3% rests with the top ten. V was clipped by 5 bases and J by 2 bases, with 10 bases between them. The CDR3 runs 13 residues. In germline, CDR1 is SEHNR, CDR2 FQNEAQ (reference sequence).

The source of this sequence is a human donor who donated a stem cell graft to a child with acute lymphoblastic leukemia. Sample: PBMCs from the stem cell graft donor, taken from the stem cell graft. The chain carries TRBV7-9 and TRBJ2-7, with D unresolved. CDR3 DNA sequence: TGTGCCAGCAGCCTAATTGCCCCCTACGAGCAGTACTTC. As protein: CASSLIAPYEQYF.